What follows is one TCR beta chain and its context. TCRdb's copy holds only in-frame clones and misses some; the assay was immunoSEQ multiplex PCR. The sample records about 40,000 clones, roughly nine tenths being singletons. The CDR3 sequence is 12 residues long. V shed 5 bases, J shed 12 bases, and the junction held 7 bases outside the gene matches. CDR1 and CDR2 (germline): SGHAT, FQNNGV. The data originate from a study of T cell changes during pregnancy in multiple sclerosis. V is TRBV11-2 and J is TRBJ2-1; TRBD1 matches at 7 bases. Sequencing was performed on CD4+ T cells from peripheral blood mononuclear cells, taken before pregnancy. The receptor comes from a female donor with multiple sclerosis, enrolled in a pregnancy study. Written as DNA, the CDR3 is TGTGCCAGCAGCCCCGACAGGGTTGGGCAGTTCTTC. This encodes CASSPDRVGQFF.